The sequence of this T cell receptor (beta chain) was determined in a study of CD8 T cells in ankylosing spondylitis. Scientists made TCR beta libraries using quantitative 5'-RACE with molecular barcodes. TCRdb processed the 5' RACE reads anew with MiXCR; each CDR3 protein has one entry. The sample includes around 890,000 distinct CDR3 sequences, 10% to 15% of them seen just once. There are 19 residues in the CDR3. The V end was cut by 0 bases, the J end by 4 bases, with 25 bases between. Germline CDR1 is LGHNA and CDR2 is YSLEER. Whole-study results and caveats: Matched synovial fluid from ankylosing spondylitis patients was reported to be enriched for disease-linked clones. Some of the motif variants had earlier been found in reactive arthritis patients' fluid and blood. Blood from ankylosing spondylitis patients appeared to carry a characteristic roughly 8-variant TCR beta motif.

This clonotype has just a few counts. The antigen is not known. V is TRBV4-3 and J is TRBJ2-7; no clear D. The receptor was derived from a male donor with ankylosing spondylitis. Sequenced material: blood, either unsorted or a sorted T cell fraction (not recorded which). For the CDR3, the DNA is TGCGCCAGCAGCCAAGATGTGGATGGCAGCCCCCAACATTTTTACGAGCAGTACTTC. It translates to CASSQDVDGSPQHFYEQYF.